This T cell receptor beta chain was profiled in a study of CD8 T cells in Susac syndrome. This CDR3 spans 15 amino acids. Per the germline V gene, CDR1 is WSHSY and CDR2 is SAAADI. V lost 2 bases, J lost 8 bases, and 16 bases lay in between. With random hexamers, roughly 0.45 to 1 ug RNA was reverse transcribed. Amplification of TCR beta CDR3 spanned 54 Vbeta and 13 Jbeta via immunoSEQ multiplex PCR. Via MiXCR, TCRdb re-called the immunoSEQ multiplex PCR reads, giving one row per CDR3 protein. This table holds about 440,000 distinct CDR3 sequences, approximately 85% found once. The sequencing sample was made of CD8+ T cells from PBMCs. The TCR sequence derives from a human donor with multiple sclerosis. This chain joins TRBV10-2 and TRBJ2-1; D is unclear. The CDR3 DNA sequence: TGCGCCAGCAGTGAGGGTTCGCTCTATCTCGATGAGCAGTTCTTC. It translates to CASSEGSLYLDEQFF.